This T cell receptor beta chain is drawn from a study of cytomegalovirus exposure and HLA in healthy donors. About the study: Most genotyped donors, 81% of about 430, had Caucasian-associated genetic ancestry. Study-level points and caveats: The records held CMV serostatus as the only immune exposure information. Looking again later, the authors saw that most CMV-associated TCR beta chains seemed HLA-restricted. An Asian-associated ancestry cluster reportedly showed fewer N-insertions than the approximately 630-donor mean in a later analysis.

With respect to this clone: What it recognizes is unknown.

The PCR used 60 Vbeta and 13 Jbeta primers. Method: immunoSEQ multiplex PCR; TCRdb's copy keeps in-frame clones and lacks some. The profile shows some 150,000 clones, 70% to 75% of them singletons. This CDR3 comprises 17 residues. Germline V lookup: CDR1 SGHRS, CDR2 YFSETQ. V shed 0 bases, J shed 3 bases, and the junction held 2 bases outside the gene matches. The sample was PBMCs. This clonotype was obtained from a woman aged 25 to 39 in good health and CMV-seronegative. The chain has TRBV5-1 and TRBJ2-1, with TRBD2 matching over 14 bases. CDR3 bases: TGCGCCAGCAGCTTGGGACTAGCGGGGGGGGTCTACAATGAGCAGTTCTTC. Amino acids: CASSLGLAGGVYNEQFF.